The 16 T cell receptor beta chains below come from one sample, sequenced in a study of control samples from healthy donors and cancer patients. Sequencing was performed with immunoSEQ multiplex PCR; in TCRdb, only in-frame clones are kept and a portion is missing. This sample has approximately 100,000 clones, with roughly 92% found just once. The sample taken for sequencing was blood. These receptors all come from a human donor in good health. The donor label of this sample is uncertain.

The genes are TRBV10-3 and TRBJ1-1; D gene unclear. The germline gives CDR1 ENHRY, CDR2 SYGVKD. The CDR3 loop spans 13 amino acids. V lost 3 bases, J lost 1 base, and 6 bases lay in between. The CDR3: CAISETANTEAFF. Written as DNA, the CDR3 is TGTGCCATCAGTGAAACAGCGAACACTGAAGCTTTCTTT.

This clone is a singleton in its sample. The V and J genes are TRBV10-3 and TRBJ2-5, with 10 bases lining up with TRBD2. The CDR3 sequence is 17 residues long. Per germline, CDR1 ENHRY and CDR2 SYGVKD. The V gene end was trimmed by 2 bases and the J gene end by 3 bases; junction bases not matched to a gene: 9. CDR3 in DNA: TGTGCCATCAGTGAGACTGAGGGACTAGCGAGAAAAGAGACCCAGTACTTC. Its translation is CAISETEGLARKETQYF.

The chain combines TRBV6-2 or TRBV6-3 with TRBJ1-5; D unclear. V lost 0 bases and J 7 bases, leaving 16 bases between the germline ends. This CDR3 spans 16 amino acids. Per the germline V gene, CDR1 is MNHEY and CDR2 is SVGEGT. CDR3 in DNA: TGTGCCAGCAGTTACTCGGAGTACAGATCGGGGCAGCCCCAGCATTTT. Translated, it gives CASSYSEYRSGQPQHF.

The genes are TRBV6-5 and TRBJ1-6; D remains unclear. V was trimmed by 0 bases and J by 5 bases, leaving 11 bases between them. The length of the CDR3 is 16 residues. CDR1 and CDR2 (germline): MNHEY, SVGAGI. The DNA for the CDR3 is TGTGCCAGCAGTTACTCGACCGGGCAGCATAATTCACCCCTCCACTTT. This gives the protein CASSYSTGQHNSPLHF.

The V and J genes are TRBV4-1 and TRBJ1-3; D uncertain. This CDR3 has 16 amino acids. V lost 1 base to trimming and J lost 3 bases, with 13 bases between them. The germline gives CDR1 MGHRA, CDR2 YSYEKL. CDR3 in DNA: TGCGCCAGCAGCCAAGGGCTGGGCTGGGATGGAAACACCATATATTTT. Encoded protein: CASSQGLGWDGNTIYF.

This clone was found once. CDR3 coding DNA: TGTGCCAGCGGGTATAACAGGGACAATCAGCCCCAGCATTTT. It is translated as CASGYNRDNQPQHF. This sequence joins TRBV28 and TRBJ1-5; TRBD1 might be the D (6 bases). The CDR3 extends over 14 amino acids. From germline, CDR1 is MDHEN and CDR2 SYDVKM. V was pared by 8 bases and J by 3 bases, with 14 bases between.

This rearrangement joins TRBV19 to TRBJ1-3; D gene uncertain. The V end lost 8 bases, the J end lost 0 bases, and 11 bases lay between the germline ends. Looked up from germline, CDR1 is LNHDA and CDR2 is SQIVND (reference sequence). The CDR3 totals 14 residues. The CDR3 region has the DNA TGTGCCAGTTCAGGTGGGGTCTCTGGAAACACCATATATTTT. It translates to CASSGGVSGNTIYF.

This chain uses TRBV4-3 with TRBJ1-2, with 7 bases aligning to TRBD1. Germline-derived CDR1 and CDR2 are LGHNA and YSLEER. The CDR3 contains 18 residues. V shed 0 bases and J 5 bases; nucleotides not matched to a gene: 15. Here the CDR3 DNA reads TGCGCCAGCAGCCAAGATTTGTCAAGTGCAGGGGGGACATATGGCTACACCTTC. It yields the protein CASSQDLSSAGGTYGYTF.

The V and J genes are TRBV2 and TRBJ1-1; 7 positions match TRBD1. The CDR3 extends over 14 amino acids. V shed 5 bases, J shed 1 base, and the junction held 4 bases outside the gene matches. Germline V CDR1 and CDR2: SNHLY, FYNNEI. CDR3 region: CASSQQGRNTEAFF. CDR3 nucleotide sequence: TGTGCCAGCAGTCAACAGGGGCGGAACACTGAAGCTTTCTTT. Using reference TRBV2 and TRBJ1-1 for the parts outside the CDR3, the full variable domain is EPEVTQTPSHQVTQMGQEVILRCVPISNHLYFYWYRQILGQKVEFLVSFYNNEISEKSEIFDDQFSVERPDGSNFTLKIRSTKLEDSAMYFCASSQQGRNTEAFFGQGTRLTVV.

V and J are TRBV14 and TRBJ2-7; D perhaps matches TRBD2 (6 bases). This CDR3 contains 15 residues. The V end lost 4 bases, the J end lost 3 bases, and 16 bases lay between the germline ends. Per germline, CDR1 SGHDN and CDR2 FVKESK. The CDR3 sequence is CASSLRRGADYEQYF. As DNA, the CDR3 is TGTGCCAGCAGCCTTAGGAGGGGCGCGGACTACGAGCAGTACTTC.

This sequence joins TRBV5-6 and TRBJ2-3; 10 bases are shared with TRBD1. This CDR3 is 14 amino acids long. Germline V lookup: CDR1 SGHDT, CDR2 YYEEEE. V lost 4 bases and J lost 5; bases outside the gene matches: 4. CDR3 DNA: TGTGCCAGCAGCCCCGGACAGGGGGGAGATACGCAGTATTTT. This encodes CASSPGQGGDTQYF.

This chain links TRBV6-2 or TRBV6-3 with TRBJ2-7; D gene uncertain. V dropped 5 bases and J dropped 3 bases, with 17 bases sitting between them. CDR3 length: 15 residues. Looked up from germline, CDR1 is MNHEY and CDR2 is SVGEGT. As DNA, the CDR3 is TGTGCCAGCAGTCTGGACGGAGCTGCCCACTACGAGCAGTACTTC. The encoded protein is CASSLDGAAHYEQYF.

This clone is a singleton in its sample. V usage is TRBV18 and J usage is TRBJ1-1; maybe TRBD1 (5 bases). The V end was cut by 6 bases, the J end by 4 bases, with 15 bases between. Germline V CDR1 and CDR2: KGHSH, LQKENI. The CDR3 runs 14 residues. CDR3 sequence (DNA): TGTGCCAGCTCGCTAAGCGGGGCTATCACTGAAGCTTTCTTT. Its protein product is CASSLSGAITEAFF.

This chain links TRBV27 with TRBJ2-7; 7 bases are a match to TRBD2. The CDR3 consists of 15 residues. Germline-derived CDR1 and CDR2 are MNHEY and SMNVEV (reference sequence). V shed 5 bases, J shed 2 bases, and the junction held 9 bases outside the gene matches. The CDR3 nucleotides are TGTGCCAGCAGTACCCCCGGGACTACCCCCTACGAGCAGTACTTC. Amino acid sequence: CASSTPGTTPYEQYF.

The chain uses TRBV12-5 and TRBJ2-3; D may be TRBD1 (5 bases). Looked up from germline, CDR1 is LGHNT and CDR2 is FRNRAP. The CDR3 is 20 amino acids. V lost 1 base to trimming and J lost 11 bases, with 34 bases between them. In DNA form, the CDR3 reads TGTGCTAGTGGTTTGGCCACTCTCGTACGGGCAGGGATCGATCTAGATGTGCAGTATTTT. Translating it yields CASGLATLVRAGIDLDVQYF.

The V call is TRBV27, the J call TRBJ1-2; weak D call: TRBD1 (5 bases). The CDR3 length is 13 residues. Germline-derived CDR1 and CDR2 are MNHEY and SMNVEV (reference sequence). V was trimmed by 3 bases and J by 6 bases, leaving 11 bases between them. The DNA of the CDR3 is TGTGCCAGCAGTTTCAGGGCAGGGCATGGCTACACCTTC. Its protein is CASSFRAGHGYTF.